A single T cell receptor beta chain is shown here with its context. The time point denotes: sample taken at primary tumor resection. Researchers sequenced whole RNA taken from tumor, nontumor lung or frozen PBMC without sorting. This entry belongs to a study of spatial heterogeneity in lung cancer. The CDR3 covers 13 residues. Germline lookup yields CDR1 MDHEN and CDR2 SYDVKM. Trimming removed 6 bases at V and 0 bases at J, with 9 bases between. Each CDR3 protein gets one entry after TCRdb re-called the 5' RACE reads with MiXCR. The sample lists approximately 3,000 distinct CDR3 sequences; about 15% were seen once.

This material consisted of PBMCs, taken at surgery. V is TRBV28 and J is TRBJ2-7; a possible D gene is TRBD1 (6 bases). The TCR originated in a female donor with early-stage non-small cell lung cancer. The CDR3 DNA sequence: TGTGCCAGCAGACGGGACAACTCCTACGAGCAGTACTTC. It yields the protein CASRRDNSYEQYF.